This record concerns one TCR beta chain sequence. The sample is drawn from a study of blood T cell repertoires in COVID-19. Looking at the study overall: Sites across the United States, Italy and Spain contributed samples from acute and convalescent COVID-19. Sample material is recorded as cDNA or gDNA derived from T cells, B-cell-depleted T cells, or PBMCs.

CDR1 and CDR2 (germline): SNHLY, FYNNEI. The CDR3 length is 14 residues. The V gene lost 6 bases and the J gene lost 0 bases, with 11 bases spanning the gap. Original analysis: Using reference gene primer amplification, nucleated cell counts were estimated. The assay was immunoSEQ multiplex PCR, and TCRdb's table has in-frame clones only and misses some. V and J calls and clone size are those listed in that table; D and trimming were worked out from the DNA. The data contain 200,000 or so clones, around 82% of them singletons. The clonotype comes from a woman aged 60 to 75 with acute or convalescent COVID-19. The chain uses TRBV2 and TRBJ1-1; no firm D call. The sequenced sample consisted of peripheral blood. The CDR3 DNA reads TGTGCCAGCAGGCGAGAGTCTTTGAACACTGAAGCTTTCTTT. This codes for CASRRESLNTEAFF.